A single sample is the source of the 10 T cell receptor beta chains below, sequenced in a study of blood T cell repertoires in COVID-19. Sequencing used immunoSEQ multiplex PCR; TCRdb keeps in-frame clones, though not all of them. Here the sample spans 350,000 to 500,000 clones, roughly 88% being singletons. Sample: PBMCs or T cells enriched from blood (not recorded which). The receptors were gathered from a woman aged 18-29 years who had been exposed to COVID-19.

This chain links TRBV5-8 with TRBJ1-4; D remains unclear. The CDR3 runs 15 residues. The germline V gene encodes CDR1 SGHTS and CDR2 YDEGEE. V was cut by 4 bases and J by 8 bases, with 18 bases left in between. The CDR3 sequence is CASSGGSYQSEKLFF. The CDR3 region has the DNA TGTGCCAGCAGCGGCGGCTCGTACCAGTCGGAAAAACTGTTTTTT.

The chain links TRBV6-5 to TRBJ2-2; perhaps TRBD1 as D (6 bases). Germline CDR1 is MNHEY and CDR2 is SVGAGI. CDR3 length: 16 residues. V was pared by 2 bases and J by 5 bases, with 15 bases between. CDR3 residues: CASSYRSGARTGELFF. The CDR3 coding sequence is TGTGCCAGCAGTTACAGATCAGGGGCGCGTACCGGGGAGCTGTTTTTT.

The gene calls are TRBV28 and TRBJ1-2; 11 bases line up with TRBD1. This CDR3 is built from 17 residues. Germline CDR1 reads MDHEN; CDR2 reads SYDVKM. Losses at the gene ends were 1 base for V and 4 bases for J; bases not matched to a gene: 8. The CDR3 DNA follows: TGTGCCAGCAGTTTATTGGACAGGGGGCTGAACTTCTATGGCTACACCTTC. Protein: CASSLLDRGLNFYGYTF.

This clone has just one count. The chain has TRBV7-2 and TRBJ2-2; TRBD2 matches 11 bases. The CDR3 sequence is 17 residues long. CDR1 SGHTA and CDR2 FQGNSA come from the germline V gene. Germline trimming cut 1 base from V and 8 bases from J; bases unmatched to any gene: 9. The CDR3 protein is CASSLDSSGRWSGELFF. For the CDR3, the DNA is TGTGCCAGCAGCTTAGATTCTAGCGGGAGGTGGTCGGGGGAGCTGTTTTTT.

This chain joins TRBV5-8 and TRBJ1-5; 11 bases are shared with TRBD1. Germline V lookup: CDR1 SGHTS, CDR2 YDEGEE. V shed 4 bases and J 6 bases; nucleotides not matched to a gene: 9. The CDR3 has 16 amino acids. For the CDR3, the DNA is TGTGCCAGCAGCATCGGGACAGGGGGTTTCGGTCAGCCCCAGCATTTT. It is translated as CASSIGTGGFGQPQHF.

The V gene is TRBV3-1 (or the pseudogene TRBV3-2), the J gene TRBJ2-7, with D possibly being TRBD2 (5 bases). Trimming took off 2 bases at V and 0 bases at J, with 11 bases between the two ends. Germline loops: CDR1 LGHDT, CDR2 YNNKEL (reference sequence). This CDR3 has 15 amino acids. Here the CDR3 DNA reads TGTGCCAGCAGCCAAACCGGGAATCCCTCCTACGAGCAGTACTTC. This translates into CASSQTGNPSYEQYF.

This clone was counted a single time. CDR3 in amino acids: CASSQGAGPLAGLQETQYF. The DNA for the CDR3 is TGTGCCAGCAGCCAAGGTGCAGGGCCTCTTGCGGGGTTGCAAGAGACCCAGTACTTC. The chain uses TRBV4-2 and TRBJ2-5; tentatively, D is TRBD2 (6 bases). The CDR3 extends over 19 amino acids. The germline V gene encodes CDR1 LGHNA and CDR2 YNFKEQ. V lost 1 base, J lost 2 bases, and 23 bases lay in between.

V is TRBV19 and J is TRBJ2-5, with D possibly being TRBD1 (6 bases). This CDR3 has 14 residues. From germline, CDR1 is LNHDA and CDR2 SQIVND (reference sequence). The V end was cut by 1 base, the J end by 1 base, with 7 bases between. The CDR3 region is CASSIARGQETQYF. The CDR3 coding sequence is TGTGCCAGTAGTATAGCCAGGGGCCAAGAGACCCAGTACTTC.

The CDR3 loop reads CASSQPGSRGKAGFEAFF. CDR3 nucleotide sequence: TGCGCCAGCAGCCAACCCGGGTCCCGCGGAAAGGCGGGGTTTGAAGCTTTCTTT. The chain uses TRBV4-1 and TRBJ1-1; D gene unclear. Trimming took off 2 bases at V and 7 bases at J, with 26 bases between the two ends. The CDR3 sequence is 18 residues long. Germline V lookup: CDR1 MGHRA, CDR2 YSYEKL.

The chain links TRBV27 to TRBJ1-5, with D hard to call. The germline V gene encodes CDR1 MNHEY and CDR2 SMNVEV (reference sequence). The CDR3 length is 15 residues. V shed 5 bases and J shed 5 bases, with 16 bases lying between them. The CDR3 bases are TGTGCCAGCAGTCTCCGGGGAACCGGAGATCAGCCCCAGCATTTT. This translates into CASSLRGTGDQPQHF.